The 28 T cell receptor beta chains in this list originate from one sample, sequenced in a study of cytomegalovirus exposure and HLA in healthy donors. PCR was performed using 60 Vbeta and 13 Jbeta primers. Sequenced by immunoSEQ multiplex PCR; TCRdb stores in-frame clones only, minus some. The sample yields about 130,000 clones, 80% seen once. The sample consisted of PBMCs. The receptors were sampled from a woman in her 40s in good health and CMV-seronegative.

The chain combines TRBV2 with TRBJ2-7; unclear D gene. The germline V gene has CDR1 SNHLY and CDR2 FYNNEI. This CDR3 spans 10 amino acids. V was cut by 8 bases and J by 3 bases, with 5 bases left in between. The CDR3 nucleotides are TGTGCCAGCGAACTCTACGAGCAGTACTTC. Translation: CASELYEQYF.

There are a few counts of this clone. CDR3 loop: CASSTGQGVTEAFF. The CDR3 coding sequence is TGCGCCAGCAGCACGGGACAGGGTGTCACTGAAGCTTTCTTT. The rearrangement uses TRBV5-1 and TRBJ1-1; 9 nucleotides match TRBD1. The V gene end was trimmed by 4 bases and the J gene end by 4 bases; junction bases not matched to a gene: 5. The CDR3 has 14 amino acids. Germline loops: CDR1 SGHRS, CDR2 YFSETQ.

The chain couples TRBV11-3 to TRBJ2-1, with 7 positions matching TRBD1. The CDR3 has 14 residues. The junction had 6 bases not matched to a gene; V was cut back by 5 bases and J by 5 bases. From germline, CDR1 is SGHNT and CDR2 YENEEA. This CDR3 reads CASSPGTADNEQFF. The CDR3 DNA is TGTGCCAGCAGCCCCGGGACAGCAGACAATGAGCAGTTCTTC.

For this clone: A read error may produce the germline difference seen at one junction end. The rearrangement links TRBV5-4 to TRBJ2-2, with 7 bases matching TRBD2. CDR3 length: 16 amino acids. Germline V lookup: CDR1 SGHNT, CDR2 YYREEE (reference sequence). DNA of the CDR3: TGTGCCTGCAGCTCCCAGAGCGGGAATATAATCGGGGAGCTGTTTTTT. It is translated as CACSSQSGNIIGELFF.

The rearrangement uses TRBV2 and TRBJ2-5; 9 bases match TRBD1. The CDR3 contains 16 residues. J lost 5 bases, V lost 2 bases, and 9 bases had no gene match. Germline loops: CDR1 SNHLY, CDR2 FYNNEI. The CDR3 loop reads CASSENVGQGTETQYF. The CDR3 coding sequence is TGTGCCAGCAGTGAAAACGTGGGACAGGGTACGGAGACCCAGTACTTC.

The gene calls are TRBV6-6 and TRBJ1-6, with D perhaps TRBD1 (5 bases). CDR3 length: 16 residues. Germline CDR1 MNHNY, CDR2 SVGAGI (reference sequence). V shed 5 bases and J shed 2 bases, with 13 bases lying between them. DNA of the CDR3: TGTGCCAGCAGTCACGGGGGGGGGACCTATAATTCACCCCTCCACTTT. This codes for CASSHGGGTYNSPLHF.

This clone was observed a few times. The CDR3 bases are TGCGCCAGCAGCTTGGTGACAGGCGCTGAAGCTTTCTTT. Amino acids: CASSLVTGAEAFF. The V gene is TRBV5-1, the J gene TRBJ1-1, with D perhaps TRBD1 (6 bases). This CDR3 region has 13 residues. Trimming took off 0 bases at V and 6 bases at J, with 9 bases between the two ends. Germline lookup yields CDR1 SGHRS and CDR2 YFSETQ.

The chain is built from TRBV7-9 and TRBJ1-4; TRBD1 matches 7 bases. J lost 7 bases, V lost 4 bases, and 9 bases had no gene match. The CDR3 totals 15 residues. CDR1 and CDR2 (germline): SEHNR, FQNEAQ (reference sequence). In DNA, the CDR3 is TGTGCCAGCAGCTCCCGACAGGGTCGGTTTGAAAAACTGTTTTTT. Translated: CASSSRQGRFEKLFF. Full variable domain (missing parts from reference TRBV7-9 and TRBJ1-4): DTGVSQNPRHKITKRGQNVTFRCDPISEHNRLYWYRQTLGQGPEFLTYFQNEAQLEKSRLLSDRFSAERPKGSFSTLEIQRTEQGDSAMYLCASSSRQGRFEKLFFGSGTQLSVL.

The rearrangement uses TRBV10-1 and TRBJ1-6; 9 bases are shared with TRBD1. This CDR3 is 18 amino acids long. V was clipped by 6 bases and J by 5 bases; unmatched bases: 14. Per germline, CDR1 WNHNN and CDR2 SYGVQD (reference sequence). As DNA, the CDR3 is TGCGCCAGCAGAATCCGGACAGGGGTACAGTCGGATAATTCACCCCTCCACTTT. Encoded protein: CASRIRTGVQSDNSPLHF.

This clone was seen only once. This chain connects TRBV5-6 to TRBJ2-7; perhaps TRBD2 as D (6 bases). The CDR3 extends over 15 amino acids. V gave up 0 bases and J gave up 3 bases, with 13 bases separating them. In germline, CDR1 is SGHDT, CDR2 YYEEEE. In nucleotides, the CDR3 is TGTGCCAGCAGCTTGGCCGGGGGACTCCTCTACGAGCAGTACTTC. The encoded protein is CASSLAGGLLYEQYF.

The chain recombines TRBV6-5 with TRBJ2-7; maybe TRBD2 (6 bases). Germline V gene sequence: CDR1 MNHEY, CDR2 SVGAGI. Trimming left V 2 bases short and J 0 bases short, with 8 bases between. The CDR3 covers 14 residues. The CDR3 region is CASSYGTHSYEQYF. CDR3 in DNA: TGTGCCAGCAGTTACGGGACTCACTCCTACGAGCAGTACTTC.

The rearrangement links TRBV4-2 to TRBJ1-1, with 7 nucleotides matching TRBD1. Losses at the gene ends were 5 bases for V and 1 base for J; bases not matched to a gene: 4. The germline V gene has CDR1 LGHNA and CDR2 YNFKEQ. The CDR3 has 14 amino acids. For the CDR3, the DNA is TGTGCCAGCAGCGCTGAGGGGGCGAACACTGAAGCTTTCTTT. Its translation: CASSAEGANTEAFF.

V is TRBV7-3 and J is TRBJ1-6; 7 bases line up with TRBD1. After removal of 6 bases from V and 7 bases from J, the junction contained 9 bases not matched to a gene. The CDR3 has 15 residues. Germline V gene lookup returns CDR1 SGHTA and CDR2 FQGTGA. The CDR3 here is CASRKTGDENSPLHF. The CDR3 DNA is TGTGCCAGCAGGAAAACAGGGGATGAGAATTCACCCCTCCACTTT. Full variable domain (missing parts from reference TRBV7-3 and TRBJ1-6): GAGVSQTPSNKVTEKGKYVELRCDPISGHTALYWYRQSLGQGPEFLIYFQGTGAADDSGLPNDRFFAVRPEGSVSTLKIQRTERGDSAVYLCASRKTGDENSPLHFGNGTRLTVT.

The J gene is TRBJ2-7, the V gene TRBV15; 12 bases line up with TRBD1. Germline CDR1 reads LNHNV; CDR2 reads YYDKDF (reference sequence). V was pared by 4 bases and J by 7 bases, with 11 bases of the junction left unmatched. The CDR3 has 16 amino acids. The CDR3 here is CATSKIPGQGAGEQYF. Here the CDR3 DNA reads TGTGCCACCAGCAAAATTCCGGGACAGGGGGCGGGGGAGCAGTACTTC.

The V and J genes are TRBV7-9 and TRBJ2-1; 7 bases fit TRBD1. The germline CDR1 and CDR2 sequences are SEHNR and FQNEAQ (reference sequence). The CDR3 sequence is 15 residues long. V was pared by 4 bases and J by 6 bases, with 9 bases of the junction left unmatched. Written as DNA, the CDR3 is TGTGCCAGCAGCTCGCGGACAGGTCGTATCAATGAGCAGTTCTTC. It specifies CASSSRTGRINEQFF.

The chain uses TRBV4-2 and TRBJ2-3; TRBD2 aligns across 8 bases. Germline trimming cut 0 bases from V and 6 bases from J; bases unmatched to any gene: 8. This CDR3 is 16 amino acids long. Per the germline V gene, CDR1 is LGHNA and CDR2 is YNFKEQ. CDR3 bases: TGTGCCAGCAGCCAAGAACACTCGGGGGGGCGGGATACGCAGTATTTT. Its translation: CASSQEHSGGRDTQYF.

The genes are TRBV4-2 and TRBJ1-3; D is unclear. V was pared by 0 bases and J by 4 bases, with 4 bases between. The CDR3 is 13 amino acids. Germline V lookup: CDR1 LGHNA, CDR2 YNFKEQ. The CDR3 sequence is CASSQEEGNTIYF. The CDR3 DNA reads as TGTGCCAGCAGCCAAGAGGAGGGAAACACCATATATTTT.

Turning to this clone: One end of the junction fails to match germline, which may point to a read error. J is TRBJ1-1 and V is TRBV5-1; D not resolved. Germline values: CDR1 SGHRS, CDR2 YFSETQ. CDR3 length equals 16 residues. The CDR3 nucleotides are TGCGCCAGCCGCTTCGATGCAGGCCGCATGAACACTGAAGCTTTCTTT. Its protein product is CASRFDAGRMNTEAFF.

The chain combines TRBV2 with TRBJ2-1; 12 nucleotides line up with TRBD2. This CDR3 contains 16 residues. CDR1 is SNHLY, CDR2 FYNNEI, per germline. The trim removed 7 bases at V and 9 bases at J, leaving 13 bases unmatched. CDR3 nucleotides: TGTGCCAGCACCAAGGAGGCGGGACTAGCGGGCATTGAGCAGTTCTTC. This encodes CASTKEAGLAGIEQFF. The full variable domain, with the rest looked up from reference TRBV2 and TRBJ2-1, is EPEVTQTPSHQVTQMGQEVILRCVPISNHLYFYWYRQILGQKVEFLVSFYNNEISEKSEIFDDQFSVERPDGSNFTLKIRSTKLEDSAMYFCASTKEAGLAGIEQFFGPGTRLTVL.

J is TRBJ1-3 and V is TRBV4-1; TRBD1 is a possible D gene (6 bases). The CDR3 consists of 15 residues. V was shortened by 4 bases and J by 1 base, with 11 bases between the two germline ends. Germline loops: CDR1 MGHRA, CDR2 YSYEKL. Here the CDR3 reads CASSRQTGSGNTIYF. The CDR3 coding sequence is TGCGCCAGCAGCCGACAAACAGGGTCTGGAAACACCATATATTTT.

V usage is TRBV5-4 and J usage is TRBJ2-5; 10 nucleotides agree with TRBD2. Trimming cost V 4 bases and J 4 bases; bases outside gene matches: 7. The length of the CDR3 is 15 residues. CDR1 is SGHNT, CDR2 YYREEE, per germline (reference sequence). The CDR3 protein is CASSASGLARETQYF. The CDR3 DNA reads TGTGCCAGCAGCGCCTCGGGACTAGCGAGAGAGACCCAGTACTTC.

This rearrangement joins TRBV7-9 to TRBJ2-2; 8 bases fit TRBD2. This CDR3 contains 16 residues. V dropped 2 bases and J dropped 0; count of bases not matched to a gene: 2. Germline V gene lookup returns CDR1 SEHNR and CDR2 FQNEAQ (reference sequence). The CDR3 region has the DNA TGTGCCAGCAGCTTACGAGCGGGGGCGAACACCGGGGAGCTGTTTTTT. Encoded protein: CASSLRAGANTGELFF.

The J gene is TRBJ2-3, the V gene TRBV19, with D perhaps TRBD1 (6 bases). The CDR3 is 16 residues long. V lost 3 bases to trimming and J lost 1 base, with 14 bases between them. Germline V gene data show CDR1 as LNHDA and CDR2 as SQIVND (reference sequence). The CDR3 nucleotides are TGTGCCAGTAGTATGGGTGGGGCAGGGGGCACAGATACGCAGTATTTT. Translation gives CASSMGGAGGTDTQYF.

The chain links TRBV7-9 to TRBJ2-7; the D is unclear. V lost 5 bases and J lost 0, with 11 bases in between. Germline V gene sequence: CDR1 SEHNR, CDR2 FQNEAQ (reference sequence). The CDR3 length is 14 residues. Here the CDR3 reads CASSPSYYSYEQYF. The DNA for the CDR3 is TGTGCCAGCAGCCCGAGTTATTACTCCTACGAGCAGTACTTC.

J is TRBJ1-4 and V is TRBV5-1, with 7 bases aligning to TRBD1. J gave up 5 bases and V 0 bases, and 7 bases lay outside the gene matches. The CDR3 spans 16 residues. Germline CDR1 is SGHRS and CDR2 is YFSETQ. The CDR3 DNA reads TGCGCCAGCAGCTTGGAGGCTAGGGGGCGAAATGAAAAACTGTTTTTT. The encoded protein is CASSLEARGRNEKLFF.

The gene calls are TRBV6-5 and TRBJ1-2; 12 bases are a match to TRBD1. CDR1 MNHEY and CDR2 SVGAGI come from the germline V gene. The V gene end was trimmed by 6 bases and the J gene end by 0 bases; junction bases not matched to a gene: 2. The CDR3 spans 15 residues. The CDR3 DNA is TGTGCCAGCAGGGGACAGGGGGCGCCTAACTATGGCTACACCTTC. This codes for CASRGQGAPNYGYTF.

The chain uses TRBV4-3 and TRBJ2-2; 11 bases are shared with TRBD1. CDR3 length: 20 amino acids. Germline CDR1 LGHNA, CDR2 YSLEER. With V trimmed by 4 bases and J by 0 bases, 13 bases remained unmatched. This CDR3 is CASSRNRDRGGYSNTGELFF. CDR3 in DNA: TGCGCCAGCAGCCGGAACCGGGACAGGGGGGGATATTCGAACACCGGGGAGCTGTTTTTT.

The chain links TRBV9 to TRBJ2-7; TRBD1 matches 9 bases. In germline, CDR1 is SGDLS, CDR2 YYNGEE. V gave up 0 bases and J gave up 5 bases; unmatched junction bases: 6. The CDR3 spans 15 residues. This CDR3 reads CASSVGGQGYHEQYF. The CDR3 DNA reads TGTGCCAGCAGCGTAGGGGGACAGGGTTATCACGAGCAGTACTTC.